This T cell receptor beta chain was obtained from a study of shared clonotypes between healthy human individuals. This clone was seen a few times. Genomic DNA (from each subset) was split evenly across several immunoSEQ plates. What was sequenced on ten immunoSEQ deep assay plates was unsorted PBMC DNA. Per the study methods: ImmunoSEQ yielded junction-only sequences lacking quality scores, so filtering differed. Assay used: immunoSEQ multiplex PCR; TCRdb lists only in-frame clones, some missing. V, J and clone size derive from that table, while D and trimming were established from the DNA sequence. Found here are 450,000 to 550,000 clones, 79% of them singletons; the top ten hold over 10%. The V gene's germline CDR1 is SEHNR and CDR2 FQNEAQ (reference sequence). The CDR3 is 15 residues long. Trimming stripped 5 bases from V and 5 bases from J, with 15 bases between.

Sequencing input: PBMCs. This receptor was identified in a woman aged 40 to 50 in good health. Some clones in this sample may be carry-over from other donors' samples. This sequence joins TRBV7-9 and TRBJ1-4; D unresolved. CDR3 protein: CASSIGRMLNEKLFF. The CDR3 nucleotides are TGTGCCAGCAGCATCGGACGGATGCTCAATGAAAAACTGTTTTTT.